The clone carrying this T cell receptor (beta chain) was counted many times. Antigen unknown. This specimen comes from a study of T cell repertoires in cytomegalovirus infection. The overall study: In public TCR beta signatures, there were indications of both CMV infection and matching HLA type. Notes on the study in general: Clonotype analysis showed dominance of the ex vivo response by HLA-C-restricted CMV-specific TCR beta clonotypes. Carriage of CMV together with the relevant HLA was identifiable through cumulative public TCR beta family frequency.

The CDR3 runs to 14 residues. V was pared by 2 bases and J by 0 bases, with 10 bases between. Germline assignment: CDR1 DFQATT and CDR2 SNEGSKA (reference sequence). From the reads, TCRdb called clonotypes with MiXCR, one entry per CDR3 protein. The sample has around 350,000 distinct CDR3 sequences; around a sixth are singletons. This sequence originates from a human donor in good health (CMV status not recorded). Some clones in this sample may be carry-over from other donors' samples. The chain carries TRBV20-1 and TRBJ1-1, with D uncertain. The sample was PBMCs. This CDR3 reads CSARQRIMNTEAFF. The CDR3 nucleotides are TGCAGTGCTAGACAGAGAATCATGAACACTGAAGCTTTCTTT.